Listed here are 27 T cell receptor beta chains from one sample, sequenced in a study of T cells in Graves' hyperthyroidism and ophthalmopathy. TCR beta CDR3 regions were amplified from RNA. When the TCR CDR3 underwent first-round RT-PCR, the HTBI primer set was used. TCRdb ran MiXCR on the multiplex PCR reads and lists one entry per CDR3 protein. The sample lists more than 75,000 distinct CDR3 sequences, 51% seen once, with 25% to 30% in the top ten. The sequenced material came from blood. These receptor sequences come from a woman aged 40 to 49 with Graves' hyperthyroidism.

This clonotype was recorded at least ten times. V gene TRBV20-1 combines with J gene TRBJ2-7, with TRBD1 matching 7 bases. This CDR3 contains 13 residues. Losses at the gene ends were 5 bases for V and 0 bases for J; bases not matched to a gene: 4. Germline V gene data show CDR1 as DFQATT and CDR2 as SNEGSKA (reference sequence). Written as DNA, the CDR3 is TGCAGTGCTGGGACAGCTATCTCCTACGAGCAGTACTTC. This translates into CSAGTAISYEQYF.

The table lists this clonotype with many counts. The CDR3 is CSARPLGDSYEQYF. Here the CDR3 DNA reads TGCAGTGCTAGACCGCTGGGGGACTCCTACGAGCAGTACTTC. The chain combines TRBV20-1 with TRBJ2-7; TRBD1 or TRBD2 may be the D gene (5 bases each). CDR3 length: 14 residues. Looked up from germline, CDR1 is DFQATT and CDR2 is SNEGSKA (reference sequence). V dropped 2 bases and J dropped 0 bases, with 11 bases sitting between them.

The chain combines TRBV6-1 with TRBJ1-3, with D unclear. The length of the CDR3 is 15 residues. Germline CDR1 reads MNHNS; CDR2 reads SASEGT. Trimming shortened V by 2 bases and J by 8 bases, and 16 bases separated the two germline ends. DNA of the CDR3: TGTGCCAGCAGTGAATGGGGAAACTATGGCTACACCATATATTTT. Translating it yields CASSEWGNYGYTIYF.

The chain couples TRBV7-6 to TRBJ2-5; D gene ambiguous. Germline values: CDR1 SGHVS, CDR2 FNYEAQ. V gave up 3 bases and J gave up 7 bases, with 15 bases separating them. The CDR3 is 14 residues long. The CDR3 is CASSFDPSFRTQYF. The CDR3 nucleotides are TGTGCCAGCAGCTTTGACCCGTCTTTCCGGACCCAGTACTTC.

This clonotype was counted ten times or more. The J gene is TRBJ2-5, the V gene TRBV6-5; D uncertain. There are 12 residues in the CDR3. The germline V gene encodes CDR1 MNHEY and CDR2 SVGAGI. V was trimmed by 7 bases and J by 0 bases, leaving 6 bases between them. CDR3 sequence (DNA): TGTGCCAGCATGCCGTACCAAGAGACCCAGTACTTC. It translates to CASMPYQETQYF.

This clonotype was counted at least ten times. Since a much larger clone is just one base distant, this may be a read error. The CDR3 DNA is TGTGCCAGCAGTGAATACGGGACTAGCGAGAAGGAGCAGTACTTC. Translated, it gives CASSEYGTSEKEQYF. This rearrangement joins TRBV25-1 to TRBJ2-7, with TRBD2 matching over 10 bases. The CDR3 runs to 15 residues. V was clipped by 0 bases and J by 7 bases; unmatched bases: 6. Germline-derived CDR1 and CDR2 are MGHDK and SYGVNS.

V is TRBV10-3 and J is TRBJ2-7; perhaps TRBD2 as D (5 bases). CDR1 is ENHRY and CDR2 is SYGVKD in the germline V gene. The CDR3 contains 15 residues. The ends were cut back, 10 bases at V and 4 bases at J, with 23 bases in the middle. DNA for the CDR3: TGTGCCACCCGGGATGGTGCCTACCGGGCGTACGAGCAGTACTTC. It codes for CATRDGAYRAYEQYF.

Many counts were recorded for this clonotype. This rearrangement joins TRBV12-3 or TRBV12-4 to TRBJ1-4; 7 nucleotides agree with TRBD1. Trimming removed 5 bases from V and 8 bases from J; junction bases left unmatched: 8. CDR3 length equals 14 residues. For the CDR3, the DNA is TGTGCCAGCAGTCGGGACAGTCCTCCCGAAAAACTGTTTTTT. This codes for CASSRDSPPEKLFF.

This clonotype was seen many times. This chain joins TRBV14 and TRBJ2-7; 10 bases align to TRBD1. V lost 5 bases, J lost 2 bases, and 6 bases stayed unmatched. The germline V gene has CDR1 SGHDN and CDR2 FVKESK. CDR3 length: 15 residues. CDR3 sequence (DNA): TGTGCCAGCAGCTCCGGGACAGGGGAGCCCTACGAGCAGTACTTC. This codes for CASSSGTGEPYEQYF.

The V gene is TRBV20-1, the J gene TRBJ1-5; D possibly corresponds to TRBD1 (6 bases). The CDR3 runs to 15 residues. Germline V gene lookup returns CDR1 DFQATT and CDR2 SNEGSKA (reference sequence). V dropped 2 bases and J dropped 5 bases, with 16 bases sitting between them. CDR3: CSARPRDIGDQPQHF. CDR3 coding DNA: TGCAGTGCTAGACCCCGGGACATTGGGGATCAGCCCCAGCATTTT.

This clonotype has at least ten counts. This chain joins TRBV4-3 and TRBJ2-2; possible D gene TRBD2, 5 bases. Trimming left V 6 bases short and J 5 bases short, with 10 bases between. Germline assignment: CDR1 LGHNA and CDR2 YSLEER. The CDR3 has 13 residues. The CDR3 spells CASSSRETGELFF. The CDR3, as DNA: TGCGCCAGCAGTTCGAGGGAAACCGGGGAGCTGTTTTTT.

V and J are TRBV7-8 and TRBJ1-6, with D possibly matching TRBD1 (6 bases). This CDR3 is 14 amino acids long. V was cut by 5 bases and J by 7 bases, with 12 bases left in between. Germline V CDR1 and CDR2: SGHVS, FQNEAQ. The CDR3 sequence is CASSLGGTNSPLHF. The CDR3 DNA follows: TGTGCCAGCAGCCTAGGGGGAACGAATTCACCCCTCCACTTT.

J is TRBJ1-1 and V is TRBV3-2; TRBD1 is the table's D call, not checked against the DNA. TRBV3-2 constitutes a pseudogene. CDR3 length: 16 residues. CDR3 amino acids: CASSQGSPGGNTEAFF. CDR3 coding DNA: TGTGCCAGCAGCCAAGGGTCCCCGGGTGGGAACACTGAAGCTTTCTTT.

The genes are TRBV6-1 and TRBJ2-5, with D maybe TRBD2 (5 bases). This CDR3 is 12 amino acids long. Germline values: CDR1 MNHNS, CDR2 SASEGT. The ends were cut back, 5 bases at V and 5 bases at J, with 9 bases in the middle. In nucleotides, the CDR3 is TGTGCCAGCAGTCTCGGGGAGGAGACCCAGTACTTC. It encodes CASSLGEETQYF.

The rearrangement joins TRBV19 to TRBJ1-2, with D unresolved. The CDR3 has 15 residues. CDR1 LNHDA and CDR2 SQIVND come from the germline V gene (reference sequence). Trimming left V 6 bases short and J 4 bases short, with 18 bases between. The CDR3 sequence: CASSDAGSLSYGYTF. CDR3 DNA: TGTGCCAGTAGCGATGCGGGGTCCCTCTCCTATGGCTACACCTTC.

This chain links TRBV7-9 with TRBJ1-6, with 7 bases lining up with TRBD1. J was trimmed by 7 bases and V by 1 base; bases with no gene match: 4. Looked up from germline, CDR1 is SEHNR and CDR2 is FQNEAQ (reference sequence). The CDR3 extends over 15 amino acids. The CDR3 DNA sequence: TGTGCCAGCAGCTTAGGGGACAGCCCAAATTCACCCCTCCACTTT. It yields the protein CASSLGDSPNSPLHF.

This clonotype was seen at least ten times. The chain carries TRBV7-3 and TRBJ2-2; D is uncertain. V lost 3 bases and J lost 4, with 6 bases in between. Per the germline V gene, CDR1 is SGHTA and CDR2 is FQGTGA. The CDR3 length is 13 residues. In DNA, the CDR3 is TGTGCCAGCAGCTTTGACTTCACCGGGGAGCTGTTTTTT. The encoded protein is CASSFDFTGELFF. Combining the CDR3 with reference TRBV7-3 and TRBJ2-2 gives the whole variable domain GAGVSQTPSNKVTEKGKYVELRCDPISGHTALYWYRQSLGQGPEFLIYFQGTGAADDSGLPNDRFFAVRPEGSVSTLKIQRTERGDSAVYLCASSFDFTGELFFGEGSRLTVL.

This clonotype showed up many times. Written as DNA, the CDR3 is TGTGCCAGCAGCCCCACCGGCAGTCCGTATGAGACCCAGTACTTC. Translation gives CASSPTGSPYETQYF. This sequence joins TRBV7-2 and TRBJ2-5; no clear D gene. The CDR3 is 15 residues long. The V end lost 5 bases, the J end lost 5 bases, and 18 bases lay between the germline ends. Germline V gene lookup returns CDR1 SGHTA and CDR2 FQGNSA.

Of note for this clonotype: A read error may be the cause here, since a much bigger clone is one base away. V usage is TRBV7-2 and J usage is TRBJ2-2; 7 positions agree with TRBD1. This CDR3 spans 15 amino acids. Germline V gene data show CDR1 as SGHTA and CDR2 as FQGNSA. CDR3 sequence (DNA): TGCGCCAGCAGCCGCGATGGGACAGCAACCGGGGAGCTGTTTTTT. Amino acids: CASSRDGTATGELFF.

The rearrangement uses TRBV20-1 and TRBJ2-5; TRBD2 matches at 14 bases. The germline CDR1 and CDR2 sequences are DFQATT and SNEGSKA (reference sequence). V lost 3 bases to trimming and J lost 5 bases; unmatched junction nucleotides: 5. The CDR3 consists of 15 residues. In DNA, the CDR3 is TGCAGTGCTAGCGGGACTAGCGGGAGCAGGGAGACCCAGTACTTC. Protein: CSASGTSGSRETQYF.

On this clonotype itself: With a much larger clone just one base away, this may be a read error. The CDR3 ends on some other residue instead of the conserved phenylalanine or tryptophan, so this is likely a read error. This rearrangement joins TRBV6-4 to TRBJ1-6; the match to TRBD1 covers 7 bases. Germline V gives CDR1 MRHNA, CDR2 SNTAGT. Losses at the gene ends were 1 base for V and 3 bases for J; bases not matched to a gene: 0. This CDR3 is 15 amino acids long. The CDR3 DNA sequence: TGTGCCAGCAGTGACTGGACAGGCTATAATTCACCCCTCCACCTT. Translating it yields CASSDWTGYNSPLHL.

This clonotype was observed at least ten times. CDR3 DNA: TGTGCCAGTCGTCTATGGAACACTGAAGCTTTCTTT. Translated: CASRLWNTEAFF. The chain couples TRBV19 to TRBJ1-1; D gene uncertain. Germline CDR1 reads LNHDA; CDR2 reads SQIVND (reference sequence). V lost 8 bases to trimming and J lost 1 base, with 8 bases between them. This CDR3 region has 12 residues.

The CDR3 reads CSVDGTGGEQYF. Written as DNA, the CDR3 is TGCAGCGTTGACGGGACTGGGGGGGAGCAGTACTTC. The gene calls are TRBV29-1 and TRBJ2-7, with D possibly TRBD2 on 6 matching bases. Trimming cost V 3 bases and J 7 bases, with 13 bases left between them. CDR1 and CDR2 (germline): SQVTM, ANQGSEA. This CDR3 is 12 amino acids long.

This rearrangement joins TRBV10-3 to TRBJ2-5; D possibly corresponds to TRBD2 (6 bases). V was pared by 2 bases and J by 4 bases, with 20 bases between. This CDR3 is built from 17 residues. Per germline, CDR1 ENHRY and CDR2 SYGVKD. CDR3 loop: CAISEMTRGTWLETQYF. CDR3 sequence (DNA): TGTGCCATCAGTGAGATGACTCGGGGGACGTGGTTAGAGACCCAGTACTTC.

This clonotype was counted at least ten times. The chain links TRBV20-1 to TRBJ2-7; 13 bases are a match to TRBD2. This CDR3 is 16 amino acids long. Germline values: CDR1 DFQATT, CDR2 SNEGSKA (reference sequence). V shed 6 bases and J 2 bases; nucleotides not matched to a gene: 10. CDR3 loop: CSARLPTSGRPYEQYF. CDR3 nucleotides: TGCAGTGCCAGACTACCGACTAGCGGGAGGCCCTACGAGCAGTACTTC.

Concerning this clonotype itself: The germline gene is not matched at one end of the junction; a read error may be the cause. The rearrangement links TRBV15 to TRBJ1-4, with no clear D. The CDR3 loop spans 15 amino acids. CDR1 and CDR2 from the germline V gene are LNHNV and YYDKDF (reference sequence). CDR3 amino acids: CATSRVGTRGEKLVF. The CDR3, as DNA: TGTGCCACCAGCAGAGTCGGAACAAGAGGTGAAAAACTGGTTTTT.

This clonotype was counted many times. The chain links TRBV20-1 to TRBJ1-1; tentatively, D is TRBD1 (6 bases). The CDR3 sequence is 10 residues long. The V gene's germline CDR1 is DFQATT and CDR2 SNEGSKA (reference sequence). The CDR3 DNA sequence: TGCAGATTAGCAGGGGATGAAGCTTTCTTT. This sequence encodes CRLAGDEAFF.